This T cell receptor beta chain was retrieved from a study of CD8 T cells in ankylosing spondylitis. Study-wide results and limits: The study looked at matched synovial fluid samples from ankylosing spondylitis patients. Disease-linked clones were reported to be significantly enriched there. One TCR beta motif, made up of roughly 8 highly homologous variants, appeared characteristic of ankylosing spondylitis blood. Some motif variants had been reported before (in reactive arthritis synovial fluid and blood). Those disease-linked clones were CD8+; they were also relatively rare in peripheral blood.

Details on this clonotype: Its antigen is not known.

The TCR beta libraries were generated through quantitative 5'-RACE incorporating molecular barcodes. TCRdb fed the 5' RACE reads into MiXCR, producing one record per CDR3 protein. This table has about 220,000 distinct CDR3 sequences, around 16% appearing once. This clonotype was sampled from a male donor with ankylosing spondylitis. Input material: blood, either unsorted or a sorted T cell fraction (not recorded which).

In nucleotides, the CDR3 is TGTGCCAGCGGTCCCAACGGTCCTTACGAGCAGTACTTC. It translates to CASGPNGPYEQYF. The chain has TRBV12-3 or TRBV12-4 and TRBJ2-7, with D hard to call. Trimming removed 8 bases at V and 4 bases at J, with 15 bases between. The CDR3 has 13 amino acids.